Following are 18 T cell receptor beta chains from one sample sequenced in a study of T cells in Graves' hyperthyroidism and ophthalmopathy. RNA transcripts served as the template for amplifying TCR beta CDR3 regions. The HTBI primer set served for first-round RT-PCR of the TCR CDR3. TCRdb re-analysed the multiplex PCR reads in MiXCR, keeping a single row per CDR3 protein. Here the sample spans 300,000 to 400,000 distinct CDR3 sequences, around 14% being singletons. Sequencing was done on a sample of blood. The source is a woman aged 60-70 years with Graves' hyperthyroidism.

This clonotype occurred a few times. The chain links TRBV20-1 to TRBJ2-3; TRBD1 is a possible D gene (5 bases). Germline V gene lookup returns CDR1 DFQATT and CDR2 SNEGSKA (reference sequence). CDR3 length: 16 residues. V was cut by 0 bases and J by 0 bases, with 13 bases left in between. CDR3 bases: TGCAGTGCTAGAGATCACCAGGGAACTAGCACAGATACGCAGTATTTT. Amino acids: CSARDHQGTSTDTQYF.

This clonotype was counted ten times or more. The chain employs TRBV6-1 and TRBJ1-5; 7 positions agree with TRBD1. The CDR3 extends over 16 amino acids. Trimming took 6 bases from V and 7 from J; bases not matched to a gene: 15. Germline lookup yields CDR1 MNHNS and CDR2 SASEGT. The CDR3 DNA reads TGTGCCAGCAGCTACGGACTAGCAGGGGGAGGCCAGCCCCAGCATTTT. It codes for CASSYGLAGGGQPQHF.

This clonotype was counted ten times or more. The chain couples TRBV6-1 to TRBJ2-3, with D tentatively TRBD1 (6 bases). The CDR3 extends over 15 amino acids. Trimming took 5 bases from V and 2 from J, leaving 14 bases between them. Per germline, CDR1 MNHNS and CDR2 SASEGT. In DNA, the CDR3 is TGTGCCAGCAGTAAACAGGGATCATACACAGATACGCAGTATTTT. Its protein product is CASSKQGSYTDTQYF.

This clonotype was counted many times. DNA of the CDR3: TGTGCCAGCAGTGAGAGCGACAGGTACCAAGAGACCCAGTACTTC. Its protein product is CASSESDRYQETQYF. The chain is built from TRBV2 and TRBJ2-5, with D tentatively TRBD1 (6 bases). V dropped 3 bases and J dropped 0 bases, with 11 bases sitting between them. Germline loops: CDR1 SNHLY, CDR2 FYNNEI. This CDR3 contains 15 residues.

This clonotype was seen ten or more times. The rearrangement links TRBV12-3 or TRBV12-4 to TRBJ2-3; no reliable D call. CDR3 length: 16 residues. V lost 5 bases, J lost 0 bases, and 15 bases lay in between. CDR3 sequence (DNA): TGTGCCAGCAGTCTGGATACGCCCGCCAGCACAGATACGCAGTATTTT. It translates to CASSLDTPASTDTQYF.

V usage is TRBV15 and J usage is TRBJ1-1, with 7 bases matching TRBD1. Germline loops: CDR1 LNHNV, CDR2 YYDKDF (reference sequence). The CDR3 runs 14 residues. The junction had 8 bases not matched to a gene; V was cut back by 3 bases and J by 7 bases. In DNA, the CDR3 is TGTGCCACCAGCAGCCGTAGATACAGGGGTGAAGCTTTCTTT. Its translation: CATSSRRYRGEAFF. The full variable domain, its missing parts supplied by reference TRBV15 and TRBJ1-1, is DAMVIQNPRYQVTQFGKPVTLSCSQTLNHNVMYWYQQKSSQAPKLLFHYYDKDFNNEADTPDNFQSRRPNTSFCFLDIRSPGLGDTAMYLCATSSRRYRGEAFFGQGTRLTVV.

This clonotype has a handful of counts. The V call is TRBV2, the J call TRBJ1-3, with D unresolved. The CDR3 covers 15 residues. Germline CDR1 is SNHLY and CDR2 is FYNNEI. V dropped 6 bases and J dropped 1 base, with 13 bases sitting between them. The CDR3 nucleotides read TGTGCCAGCAGGGCCAGGACTGGTTCTGGAAACACCATATATTTT. Amino acid sequence: CASRARTGSGNTIYF. Together with reference TRBV2 and TRBJ1-3, the CDR3 gives the full variable domain: EPEVTQTPSHQVTQMGQEVILRCVPISNHLYFYWYRQILGQKVEFLVSFYNNEISEKSEIFDDQFSVERPDGSNFTLKIRSTKLEDSAMYFCASRARTGSGNTIYFGEGSWLTVV.

The chain combines TRBV6-5 with TRBJ2-3, with D perhaps TRBD1 (7 bases). Between the trimmed V and J ends, which lost 2 bases and 3 bases, there was a span of 15 bases. The CDR3 totals 16 residues. CDR1 and CDR2 from the germline V gene are MNHEY and SVGAGI. CDR3 region: CASSYGGGVGTDTQYF. The DNA of the CDR3 is TGTGCCAGCAGTTACGGAGGGGGCGTAGGTACAGATACGCAGTATTTT.

The chain uses TRBV5-1 and TRBJ2-2; TRBD1 matches 7 bases. Trimming took 6 bases from V and 3 from J; bases not matched to a gene: 8. This CDR3 has 15 residues. Per the germline V gene, CDR1 is SGHRS and CDR2 is YFSETQ. CDR3 amino acids: CASTVTGADTGELFF. The DNA for the CDR3 is TGCGCCAGCACTGTAACAGGGGCCGACACCGGGGAGCTGTTTTTT.

V and J are TRBV7-2 and TRBJ1-6; D remains unclear. CDR1 is SGHTA, CDR2 FQGNSA, per germline. This CDR3 has 16 amino acids. With 5 bases removed from V and 8 bases from J, the gap between germline ends came to 19 bases. The CDR3 DNA reads TGTGCCAGCAGCACTTTATGGAGGGCGGGTGATTCACCCCTCCACTTT. This codes for CASSTLWRAGDSPLHF.

The rearrangement joins TRBV6-1 to TRBJ2-2; D is ambiguous. In germline, CDR1 is MNHNS, CDR2 SASEGT. The V end lost 6 bases, the J end lost 5 bases, and 13 bases lay between the germline ends. This CDR3 is built from 14 residues. CDR3 loop: CASSMRVGTGELFF. The CDR3 DNA follows: TGTGCCAGCAGCATGAGAGTTGGGACCGGGGAGCTGTTTTTT.

This chain joins TRBV5-1 and TRBJ2-5, with 7 positions matching TRBD1. The germline CDR1 and CDR2 sequences are SGHRS and YFSETQ. The CDR3 length is 15 residues. The V gene end was trimmed by 1 base and the J gene end by 5 bases; junction bases not matched to a gene: 8. The DNA of the CDR3 is TGCGCCAGCAGCTTGACAGGGGCCGCTGTGGAGACCCAGTACTTC. Translating it yields CASSLTGAAVETQYF.

This chain joins TRBV7-8 and TRBJ2-5, with D tentatively TRBD1 or TRBD2 (6 bases each). V was shortened by 5 bases and J by 3 bases, with 19 bases between the two germline ends. CDR1 is SGHVS, CDR2 FQNEAQ, per germline. This CDR3 is 16 amino acids long. The CDR3 region has the DNA TGTGCCAGCAGCCCAGACCGGAGGGGGGATAAAGAGACCCAGTACTTC. It is translated as CASSPDRRGDKETQYF.

This clonotype came up many times. The CDR3 nucleotides are TGTGCCAGCAGCCATAGAGGACTAGCGGGGGGCTACGAGCAGTACTTC. It specifies CASSHRGLAGGYEQYF. V usage is TRBV3-1 and J usage is TRBJ2-7; 14 bases are a match to TRBD2. Germline-derived CDR1 and CDR2 are LGHDT and YNNKEL (reference sequence). The CDR3 sequence is 16 residues long. The trim removed 3 bases at V and 3 bases at J, leaving 4 bases unmatched.

This clonotype was seen ten or more times. This sequence joins TRBV28 and TRBJ1-4, with a weak D call TRBD1 (6 bases). The CDR3 contains 16 residues. Germline lookup yields CDR1 MDHEN and CDR2 SYDVKM. V lost 1 base and J lost 4, with 13 bases in between. The CDR3 protein is CASSLFRGLNNEKLFF. CDR3 in DNA: TGTGCCAGCAGTTTATTCCGGGGGCTCAATAATGAAAAACTGTTTTTT. Supplemented by reference TRBV28 and TRBJ1-4, the full variable domain reads DVKVTQSSRYLVKRTGEKVFLECVQDMDHENMFWYRQDPGLGLRLIYFSYDVKMKEKGDIPEGYSVSREKKERFSLILESASTNQTSMYLCASSLFRGLNNEKLFFGSGTQLSVL.

This clonotype was recorded many times. The rearrangement links TRBV18 to TRBJ1-6, with TRBD1 matching over 9 bases. This CDR3 region has 15 residues. Trimming took 3 bases from V and 9 from J; bases not matched to a gene: 6. Germline V gene data show CDR1 as KGHSH and CDR2 as LQKENI. CDR3 in DNA: TGTGCCAGCTCACCCTCCCGGGACAGGGTTTCACCCCTCCACTTT. Translating it yields CASSPSRDRVSPLHF.

This clonotype occurred many times. This chain uses TRBV7-8 with TRBJ2-7, with 8 bases identical to TRBD2. V lost 5 bases to trimming and J lost 5 bases; unmatched junction nucleotides: 11. The CDR3 runs to 15 residues. Germline loops: CDR1 SGHVS, CDR2 FQNEAQ. The CDR3 sequence: CASSRIGTSNHEQYF. For the CDR3, the DNA is TGTGCCAGCAGCAGAATCGGGACTAGTAACCACGAGCAGTACTTC.

The chain joins TRBV2 to TRBJ1-2; possibly TRBD1 for D (5 bases). The CDR3 covers 14 residues. The V end was cut by 4 bases, the J end by 3 bases, with 12 bases between. CDR1 SNHLY and CDR2 FYNNEI come from the germline V gene. CDR3 DNA: TGTGCCAGCAGTGGACACCGGGGGGACTATGGCTACACCTTC. It yields the protein CASSGHRGDYGYTF.